This entry is about one T cell receptor beta chain. This clone was recorded only once. It lacks a known antigen. No base quality values were provided; no much bigger clone lies one nucleotide off. Samples from volunteer blood donors who had recovered from COVID-19 were contributed by a second Seattle source. The collaborating institutions used their own protocols to collect whole blood in K2EDTA tubes. For TCRbeta analysis, collaborator samples were shipped as frozen whole blood, as isolated PBMCs, or as DNA extracted from either sample type. This record comes from a study of blood T cell repertoires in COVID-19 (dated by TCRdb to the early 2020s). At the level of the whole study: Collaborator samples came from the United States, Italy and Spain and covered acute and convalescent phases of COVID-19. Subjects who had been exposed to COVID-19, were actively infected with it, or had recovered from it provided the deeply sampled blood TCRbeta repertoires that made up the dataset. Where HLA class I and class II types were available, the types were taken from metadata supplied by the sample provider, not from assay-based typing. The material from the prospective study consisted of cDNA or gDNA derived from T cells, B-cell-depleted T cells, or PBMCs. The repertoires were released in a freely available public database intended as a resource for research on the immune response to SARS-CoV-2. Sample metadata almost always included a de-identified subject ID, COVID-19 status, age in years and sex. Samples came from the ongoing ImmuneRACE study (first 160 participants) plus 1,254 subjects from 6 global collaborators.

Based on the germline V gene, the CDR1 and CDR2 sequences are SGHAT and FQNNGV. The CDR3 holds 16 amino acids from the cysteine to the phenylalanine. The read is trimmed to its CDR3 DNA, 48 bases read in frame from base 1. Relative to germline, V is missing 5 bases and J is missing 7 bases, with 13 bases of the junction outside any gene match. Results and caveats for the whole study, not just this receptor: The quantity of clinical and demographic metadata differed by source and by participant and was supplied without curation.

The immunoSEQ Assay, a bias-controlled multiplex PCR, was used to amplify TCRbeta CDR3 regions from genomic DNA. The paper's data handling went like this. The number of nucleated cells in each sample was estimated by amplification of reference gene primers within the assay. To quantify the absolute abundance of each unique TCRbeta CDR3 rearrangement, sequence reads were collapsed and filtered. Productive Simpson clonality was computed per sample as the square root of Simpson's diversity index over productive rearrangements. TCRdb stores this immuneACCESS table with in-frame sequences only. Part of the clones is absent; in the studies checked, under half of the shortfall reflects unresolved V genes, and no reason is known for the rest. V and J calls and clone size follow that table, whereas D and trimming were derived from the DNA. The sample table records roughly 200,000 clones; roughly 87% of these occur just once. Approximately 12% of the sample is taken by the ten largest.

This sequence was found in a woman between 18 and 29 years old who had recovered from COVID-19. The chain is encoded by TRBV11-2 joined to TRBJ1-4, with 7 bases matching TRBD1. Sequencing was carried out using peripheral blood. The CDR3 sequence is CASSLEMTGSSEKLFF. Here is the DNA: TGTGCCAGCAGCCTGGAAATGACAGGGAGTAGTGAAAAACTGTTTTTT.